The source of this T cell receptor beta chain is a study of a mutant IDH1 vaccine in newly diagnosed glioma. Study as a whole: Among treated patients, about 60% were male and about 40% female, and mean age was approximately 40 years. Previous care, which was radiotherapy, temozolomide, or both, most often involved both.

CDR3 length: 17 residues. Trimming left V 5 bases short and J 0 bases short, with 19 bases between. The germline gives CDR1 SEHNR, CDR2 FQNEAQ (reference sequence). Sequencing was performed with immunoSEQ multiplex PCR; in TCRdb, only in-frame clones are kept and a portion is missing. The sample consists of 50,000 to 75,000 clones, approximately 92% of them appearing once. The time point is: baseline, week 1 (first vaccination visit). The treatment was: pre-vaccination baseline after standard-of-care therapy. The study enrolled donors with new WHO grade 3 or 4 IDH1-mutant, ATRX-lost astrocytomas. V gene TRBV7-9 combines with J gene TRBJ1-1, with D possibly TRBD1 on 6 matching bases. The input for sequencing was PBMCs, taken from a glioma patient treated with radiotherapy, temozolomide or both. This TCR was sampled from a man aged 50 or older with glioma. CDR3: CASSPMAGEILNTEAFF. For the CDR3, the DNA is TGTGCCAGCAGCCCAATGGCAGGGGAAATTTTGAACACTGAAGCTTTCTTT.